Sequencing of this T cell receptor beta chain was carried out in a study of OX40 agonist ivuxolimab in advanced cancers. The overall study: Ivuxolimab is an agonistic anti-OX40 (CD134) antibody, and patients were treated with it. Dose-escalation cases comprised hepatocellular carcinoma, melanoma, renal cell or head and neck cancer. Patients achieving partial responses numbered three: one hepatocellular carcinoma case and two cutaneous melanoma cases.

The assay was immunoSEQ multiplex PCR, and TCRdb's table has in-frame clones only and misses some. This table holds roughly 48,000 clones, 83% found once. With 4 bases clipped from V and 6 bases from J, the junction kept 8 bases outside the gene matches. The CDR3 spans 14 residues. Germline V gives CDR1 SGHRS, CDR2 YFSETQ. The V and J genes are TRBV5-1 and TRBJ2-7; 9 bases are a match to TRBD1. The starting material was CD4+ or CD8+ T cells sorted from blood, obtained in a trial of the OX40 agonist ivuxolimab. This clonotype originated in an adult with an advanced solid tumor such as melanoma, head and neck, liver or kidney cancer. CDR3 DNA: TGCGCCAGCAGCCGGTGGACAGGGGTTGGCGAGCAGTACTTC. This encodes CASSRWTGVGEQYF.